This T cell receptor beta chain was obtained from a study of identical twins (dated by TCRdb to 2016 to 2017). About the full investigation: To test whether fetal clonotypes persist, this study deep-sequenced TCR alpha and beta repertoires from monozygotic twins, from unrelated adults of various ages, and from cord blood. To rule out contamination, the twin experiments were replicated at different times with different library preparation protocols.

This clonotype was counted between two and nine times. The specificity of this receptor is unknown. No base qualities exist here, and no much larger clone lies one base off it. The paper as a whole reports these results and caveats: Fewer insertions were carried by abundant cord blood beta clonotypes; a weaker similar trend was observed in young adult naive repertoires, while no such trend was observed in memory repertoires. Zero-insertion analyses could be partly confounded by invariant T cells such as MAIT and iNKT, although diverse VJ usage argued against such confounding for most clonotypes. Conclusions relied on cross-sectional statistical analysis, since the same donors could not be followed over many years. In monozygotic twins, out-of-frame TCR alpha sharing was systematically underestimated by recombination models, although the models agreed with sharing between unrelated individuals. A weaker excess of twin sharing was found in beta out-of-frame sequences because the signal-to-noise ratio was lowered by fewer shared sequences. Out-of-frame TCR alpha sequences shared between twins showed an excess of low generation-probability sequences compared with coincidental sharing between unrelated individuals.

All donors were healthy Caucasians. The twin cohort consisted of three pairs of female monozygotic twins, all aged roughly 18 to 30 years. Positive isolation kits from Invitrogen were used to isolate the CD4+ and CD8+ T cell populations. Libraries came from 5' RACE. The run used an Illumina HiSeq 2000. Template switching added a universal primer binding site, and the final cDNA carried a unique molecular identifier that allowed TCR cDNA molecules to be counted accurately. Specific primers in the conserved constant-segment region were used to synthesize first-strand cDNA for TCR alpha and beta chains. To control for contamination, every cDNA library was double barcoded, receiving both a SMART-Mk sample barcode and Illumina barcodes. TruSeq adapter sequences and Illumina sample barcodes were added in two successive PCR steps. Sequencing of the TCR alpha and beta cDNA libraries was done on the Illumina HiSeq platform using custom primers. Per the source publication's procedure: MiGEC was used to process raw reads and extract unique molecular identifiers, and MiXCR was used to find CDR3 positions. For each individual, recombination models were inferred using an EM algorithm with the repgenHMM and IGoR tools. The analysis of shared clonotypes was done with the tcR package in R, with sharing normalized by the product of cloneset sizes. To study raw recombination free of thymic and clonal selection effects, out-of-frame nonproductive sequences were analyzed. TCRdb reworked the public reads: Q25 trimming with fastp, MiXCR clone assembly, productive beta chains retained. Every distinct CDR3 protein forms one entry, paired with its most common genes and DNA. The V and J calls, along with clone size, are taken from TCRdb and not from the paper's own processing. This sample is represented by 450,000 or so distinct CDR3 sequences; approximately 15% of them were singletons. The ten largest clones capture 0.52% of the sample.

The germline V gene provides CDR1 MDHEN and CDR2 SYDVKM. V loses 6 bases of germline sequence and J loses 13 bases, and the interval between the two ends is 18 bases. The CDR3, from cysteine to phenylalanine, totals 12 residues. CDR3 DNA is the only sequence kept; it has 36 bases, read in frame from the first base. The same data also went into a second study, on yellow fever vaccine responses in identical twins. The second source states: According to the authors, the vaccine-induced T cell response in identical twins seemed to be partly convergent and partly specific to each individual. Focusing on identical twins, the study followed the T cell clones that responded to the vaccine, and did so with precision.

This chain joins TRBV28 to TRBJ2-5, and TRBD1 may be the D gene, going by 5 matching bases. The sample comprised CD4+ T cells sorted from blood. The sequence derives from a woman aged 18-29 years in good health. CDR3 sequence: CASSPYLKGPYF. The DNA sequence follows: TGTGCCAGCAGCCCATATCTTAAGGGGCCGTACTTC.